The clone carrying this T cell receptor (beta chain) was counted between two and nine times. What it binds is not known. Combining a sample-barcoded 5' primer with a J-beta primer mix, a second PCR ran for roughly 7 to 11 cycles. MiXCR, run by TCRdb on the 5' RACE reads, gives a single entry per CDR3 protein. The repertoire consists of 790,000 or so distinct CDR3 sequences, with 45% to 70% occurring once and the leading ten covering around 24%. Germline V gene lookup returns CDR1 SQVTM and CDR2 ANQGSEA. This CDR3 contains 13 residues. V lost 3 bases, J lost 3 bases, and 10 bases lay in between. This record belongs to a study of blood T cells in healthy people across ages. General study findings and limits: Unknown donor CMV status possibly confounded expanded clonotype changes.

The sequence derives from a man in his forties in good health. This chain joins TRBV29-1 and TRBJ2-3; D gene uncertain. The sequencing input was blood. CDR3 sequence: CSVDNFSTDTQYF. CDR3 nucleotide sequence: TGCAGCGTTGATAACTTTAGTACAGATACGCAGTATTTT.